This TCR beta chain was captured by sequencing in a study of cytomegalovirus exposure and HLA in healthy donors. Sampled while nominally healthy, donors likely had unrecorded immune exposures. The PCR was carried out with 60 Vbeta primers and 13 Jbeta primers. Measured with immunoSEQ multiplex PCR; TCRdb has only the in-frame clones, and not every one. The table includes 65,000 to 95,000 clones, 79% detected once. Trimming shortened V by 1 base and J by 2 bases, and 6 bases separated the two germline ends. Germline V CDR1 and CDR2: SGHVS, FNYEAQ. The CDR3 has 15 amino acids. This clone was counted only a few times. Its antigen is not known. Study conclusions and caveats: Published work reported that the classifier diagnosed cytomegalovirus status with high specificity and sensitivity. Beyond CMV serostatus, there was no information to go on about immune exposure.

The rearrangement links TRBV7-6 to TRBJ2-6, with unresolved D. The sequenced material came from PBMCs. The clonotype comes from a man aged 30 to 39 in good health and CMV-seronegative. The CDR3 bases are TGTGCCAGCAGCTTAGTGAGGCCTGGGGCCAACGTCCTGACTTTC. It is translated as CASSLVRPGANVLTF.